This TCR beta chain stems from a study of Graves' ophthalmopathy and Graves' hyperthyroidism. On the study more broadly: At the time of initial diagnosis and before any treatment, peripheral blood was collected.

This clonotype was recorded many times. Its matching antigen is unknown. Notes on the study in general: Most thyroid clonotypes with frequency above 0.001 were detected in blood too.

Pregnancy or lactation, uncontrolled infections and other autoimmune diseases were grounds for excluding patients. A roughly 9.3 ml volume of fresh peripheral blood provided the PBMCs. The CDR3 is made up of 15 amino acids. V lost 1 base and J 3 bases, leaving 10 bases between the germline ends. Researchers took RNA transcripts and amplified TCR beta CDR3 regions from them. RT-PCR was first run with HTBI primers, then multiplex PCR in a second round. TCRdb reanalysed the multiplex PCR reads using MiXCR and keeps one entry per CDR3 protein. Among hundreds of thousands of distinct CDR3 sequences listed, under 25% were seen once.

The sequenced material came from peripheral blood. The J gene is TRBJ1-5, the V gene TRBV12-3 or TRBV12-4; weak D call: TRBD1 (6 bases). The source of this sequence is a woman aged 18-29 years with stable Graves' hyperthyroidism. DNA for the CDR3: TGTGCCAGCAGTTTAGGGGGGCCCTACAATCAGCCCCAGCATTTT. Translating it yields CASSLGGPYNQPQHF.